The next 18 T cell receptor beta chains were all read from a single sample in a study of T cells in Graves' hyperthyroidism and ophthalmopathy. The CDR3 regions of TCR beta were amplified from RNA transcripts. The HTBI primer set drove a first-round RT-PCR of the TCR CDR3. TCRdb called the multiplex PCR reads again in MiXCR, with one record for every CDR3 protein. The sample carries roughly 630,000 distinct CDR3 sequences, around 14% recorded once. Sequenced sample: blood. The source of these receptors is a woman in her thirties with Graves' hyperthyroidism.

This clonotype occurred many times. The gene calls are TRBV11-2 and TRBJ1-2; no clear D. The germline gives CDR1 SGHAT, CDR2 FQNNGV. The germline V and J ends were trimmed by 0 bases and 2 bases, with 7 bases remaining between them. The CDR3 is made up of 14 amino acids. The CDR3 coding sequence is TGTGCCAGCAGCTTAGACCCCATGAACTATGGCTACACCTTC. It encodes CASSLDPMNYGYTF.

In its sample, this clonotype was seen many times. The chain links TRBV29-1 to TRBJ1-1; TRBD1 might be the D (6 bases). The CDR3 consists of 12 residues. V was clipped by 2 bases and J by 6 bases, with 10 bases between them. Per germline, CDR1 SQVTM and CDR2 ANQGSEA. The CDR3 here is CSVEQGFAEAFF. CDR3 DNA sequence: TGCAGCGTTGAACAGGGGTTCGCTGAAGCTTTCTTT.

There are many counts of this clonotype. The rearrangement joins TRBV27 to TRBJ1-1; no clear D gene. CDR1 MNHEY and CDR2 SMNVEV come from the germline V gene (reference sequence). The CDR3 is 16 amino acids. Trimming removed 10 bases at V and 0 bases at J, with 21 bases between. CDR3 DNA sequence: TGTGCCACCAGGATGTGGGTAGCGGATATGAACACTGAAGCTTTCTTT. Encoded protein: CATRMWVADMNTEAFF.

The chain links TRBV29-1 to TRBJ2-2; D is possibly TRBD2 (6 bases). Germline V gives CDR1 SQVTM, CDR2 ANQGSEA. V was cut by 5 bases and J by 4 bases, with 20 bases left in between. This CDR3 contains 16 residues. CDR3 in amino acids: CSVPWRDEVFTGELFF. The CDR3 region has the DNA TGCAGCGTTCCGTGGCGGGACGAAGTTTTCACCGGGGAGCTGTTTTTT.

The sample holds many counts of this clonotype. The chain is built from TRBV20-1 and TRBJ2-3; D is uncertain. CDR1 is DFQATT, CDR2 SNEGSKA, per germline (reference sequence). Trimming pared 2 bases from V and 3 bases from J, leaving 18 bases between. The CDR3 loop spans 16 amino acids. DNA of the CDR3: TGCAGTGCTAGACTTGCAGAAACCCGGCTTACAGATACGCAGTATTTT. It codes for CSARLAETRLTDTQYF.

This clonotype was observed at least ten times. The V gene is TRBV3-1, the J gene TRBJ2-3, with 11 bases aligning to TRBD2. The junction had 3 bases not matched to a gene; V was cut back by 3 bases and J by 4 bases. Germline assignment: CDR1 LGHDT and CDR2 YNNKEL (reference sequence). The CDR3 contains 15 residues. The CDR3 bases are TGTGCCAGCAGCCAGGTACTAGCGGGGGCAGATACGCAGTATTTT. Protein product: CASSQVLAGADTQYF.

There are a few counts of this clonotype. The chain couples TRBV6-1 to TRBJ2-7, with 9 bases lining up with TRBD1. CDR3 length: 12 amino acids. The V gene end was trimmed by 6 bases and the J gene end by 9 bases; junction bases not matched to a gene: 6. CDR1 is MNHNS, CDR2 SASEGT, per germline. CDR3 residues: CASRAGTGLQYF. The CDR3 region has the DNA TGTGCCAGCAGAGCCGGGACAGGGTTGCAGTACTTC.

This clonotype was detected only a few times. V and J are TRBV5-8 and TRBJ1-2; the D is unclear. The CDR3 runs to 13 residues. Germline assignment: CDR1 SGHTS and CDR2 YDEGEE. Deletions cut 8 bases from V and 1 base from J, with 12 bases between. This CDR3 is CASFRVFNYGYTF. Here the CDR3 DNA reads TGTGCCAGTTTTAGGGTATTTAACTATGGCTACACCTTC.

The V call is TRBV5-5, the J call TRBJ1-2, with 9 bases aligning to TRBD1. From germline, CDR1 is SGHKS and CDR2 YYEKEE (reference sequence). The CDR3 covers 14 residues. J was trimmed by 3 bases and V by 6 bases; bases with no gene match: 6. The CDR3 is CASKPDRGDYGYTF. The CDR3 nucleotides are TGTGCCAGCAAACCGGACAGGGGAGACTATGGCTACACCTTC.

Here the CDR3 DNA reads TGTGCCAGCAGCCAAGACCTTGGTCTATCGGAGTACGAGCAGTACTTC. Protein: CASSQDLGLSEYEQYF. The chain recombines TRBV4-2 with TRBJ2-7; D is uncertain. From germline, CDR1 is LGHNA and CDR2 YNFKEQ. This CDR3 comprises 16 residues. Trimming took off 0 bases at V and 4 bases at J, with 16 bases between the two ends.

This clonotype has ten or more counts. The rearrangement links TRBV11-2 to TRBJ2-1; weak D call: TRBD2 (6 bases). The CDR3 runs 16 residues. Germline V gene data show CDR1 as SGHAT and CDR2 as FQNNGV. V lost 8 bases and J 1 base, leaving 18 bases between the germline ends. CDR3 nucleotides: TGTGCCAGCGCGTCAGGGACTTTATTGTCCTACAATGAGCAGTTCTTC. Amino acids: CASASGTLLSYNEQFF.

J is TRBJ2-7 and V is TRBV19; the D gene is possibly TRBD2 (5 bases). V lost 6 bases, J lost 2 bases, and 20 bases lay in between. The length of the CDR3 is 16 residues. From germline, CDR1 is LNHDA and CDR2 SQIVND (reference sequence). CDR3 nucleotide sequence: TGTGCCAGTAGCTCCCCCGGCGGAAGCGGCACCTACGAGCAGTACTTC. This gives the protein CASSSPGGSGTYEQYF.

This sequence joins TRBV29-1 and TRBJ1-1; D may be TRBD1 (6 bases). The CDR3 extends over 14 amino acids. Trimming removed 4 bases from V and 1 base from J, with 13 bases in between. Germline CDR1 is SQVTM and CDR2 is ANQGSEA. CDR3 amino acids: CSVATAGANTEAFF. The CDR3 nucleotides are TGCAGCGTTGCGACCGCGGGGGCGAACACTGAAGCTTTCTTT.

The rearrangement joins TRBV7-6 to TRBJ2-7; 7 nucleotides align to TRBD2. This CDR3 spans 15 amino acids. J was trimmed by 0 bases and V by 2 bases; bases with no gene match: 4. Per germline, CDR1 SGHVS and CDR2 FNYEAQ. The CDR3 DNA is TGTGCCAGCAGCTTAAGAGCGGGACCCTCCTACGAGCAGTACTTC. Translating it yields CASSLRAGPSYEQYF.

This clonotype was seen ten or more times. The chain is built from TRBV9 and TRBJ2-2; either TRBD1 or TRBD2 may fit D (5 bases each). Germline CDR1 is SGDLS and CDR2 is YYNGEE. Between the trimmed V and J ends, which lost 2 bases and 4 bases, there was a span of 15 bases. The CDR3 runs 16 residues. CDR3 sequence reads: CASSVLPPGATGELFF. CDR3 bases: TGTGCCAGCAGCGTCCTTCCGCCCGGGGCCACCGGGGAGCTGTTTTTT.

This clonotype was counted ten times or more. The rearrangement joins TRBV6-2 or TRBV6-3 to TRBJ2-1, with 8 bases fitting TRBD2. Germline V gene data show CDR1 as MNHEY and CDR2 as SVGEGT. The length of the CDR3 is 15 residues. Losses at the gene ends were 6 bases for V and 4 bases for J; bases not matched to a gene: 8. CDR3 sequence reads: CASSKAGVPYNEQFF. The DNA for the CDR3 is TGTGCCAGCAGCAAAGCGGGAGTACCATACAATGAGCAGTTCTTC.

J is TRBJ1-4 and V is TRBV20-1; D remains unclear. The CDR3 has 11 amino acids. Looked up from germline, CDR1 is DFQATT and CDR2 is SNEGSKA (reference sequence). V was clipped by 2 bases and J by 11 bases, with 9 bases between them. The CDR3, as DNA: TGCAGTGCTAGACGACCGGAGAAACTGTTTTTT. The encoded protein is CSARRPEKLFF.

This sequence joins TRBV5-6 and TRBJ1-6, with 8 nucleotides matching TRBD1. Germline CDR1 SGHDT, CDR2 YYEEEE. The CDR3 is 14 residues long. Trimming at V came to 4 bases and at J to 9 bases, leaving 6 bases not matched to a gene. The CDR3 DNA is TGTGCCAGCAGCGGACAGGGTTTCGTTTCACCCCTCCACTTT. Its translation: CASSGQGFVSPLHF.